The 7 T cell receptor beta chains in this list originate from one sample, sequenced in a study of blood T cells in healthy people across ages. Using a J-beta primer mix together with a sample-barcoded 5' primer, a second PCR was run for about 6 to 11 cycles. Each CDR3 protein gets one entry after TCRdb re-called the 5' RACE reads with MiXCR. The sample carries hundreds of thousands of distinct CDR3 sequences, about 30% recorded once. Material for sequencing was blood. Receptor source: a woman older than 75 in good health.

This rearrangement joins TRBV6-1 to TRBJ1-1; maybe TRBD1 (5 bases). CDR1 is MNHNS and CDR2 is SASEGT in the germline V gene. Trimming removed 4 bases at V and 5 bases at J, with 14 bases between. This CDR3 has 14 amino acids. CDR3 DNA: TGTGCCAGCAGTGTAGTTAGAGGGGAGACTGAAGCTTTCTTT. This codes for CASSVVRGETEAFF.

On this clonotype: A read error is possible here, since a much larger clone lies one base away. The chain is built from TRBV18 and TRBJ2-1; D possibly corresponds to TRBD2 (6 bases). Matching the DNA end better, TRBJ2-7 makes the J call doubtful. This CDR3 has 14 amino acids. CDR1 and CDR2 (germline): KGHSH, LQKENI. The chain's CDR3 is CASSPLPSDNEQYF. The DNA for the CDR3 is TGTGCCAGCTCACCATTGCCTAGCGACAATGAGCAGTACTTC.

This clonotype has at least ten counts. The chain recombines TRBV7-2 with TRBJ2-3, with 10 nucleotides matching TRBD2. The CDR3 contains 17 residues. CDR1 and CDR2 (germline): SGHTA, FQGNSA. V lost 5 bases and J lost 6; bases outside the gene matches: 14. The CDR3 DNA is TGTGCCAGCAGCAAAGAACTAGCGGGGCCCTCGGGGGATACGCAGTATTTT. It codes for CASSKELAGPSGDTQYF.

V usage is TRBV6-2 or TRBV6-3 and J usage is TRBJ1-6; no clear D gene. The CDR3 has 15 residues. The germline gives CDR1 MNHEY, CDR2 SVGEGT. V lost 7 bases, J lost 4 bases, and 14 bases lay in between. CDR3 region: CASIPGRKYNSPLHF. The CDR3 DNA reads TGTGCCAGCATTCCCGGACGGAAATATAATTCACCCCTCCACTTT.

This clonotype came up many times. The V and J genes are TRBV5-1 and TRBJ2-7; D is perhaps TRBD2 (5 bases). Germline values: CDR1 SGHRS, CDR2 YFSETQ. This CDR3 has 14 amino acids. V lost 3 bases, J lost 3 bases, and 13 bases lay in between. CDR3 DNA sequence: TGCGCCAGCAGCTGGGAGCCAACCTTCTACGAGCAGTACTTC. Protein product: CASSWEPTFYEQYF.

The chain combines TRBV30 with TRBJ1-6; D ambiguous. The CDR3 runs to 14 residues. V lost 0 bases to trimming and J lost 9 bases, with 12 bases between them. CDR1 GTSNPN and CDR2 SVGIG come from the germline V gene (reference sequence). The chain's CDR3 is CAWSVLVDASPLHF. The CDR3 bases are TGTGCCTGGAGTGTACTGGTGGATGCTTCACCCCTCCACTTT. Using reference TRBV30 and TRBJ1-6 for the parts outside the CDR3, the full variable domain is SQTIHQWPATLVQPVGSPLSLECTVEGTSNPNLYWYRQAAGRGLQLLFYSVGIGQISSEVPQNLSASRPQDRQFILSSKKLLLSDSGFYLCAWSVLVDASPLHFGNGTRLTVT.

The CDR3 is CSARAGTVLEEQYF. The CDR3 bases are TGCAGTGCTAGGGCGGGGACAGTGCTCGAGGAGCAGTACTTC. The rearrangement joins TRBV20-1 to TRBJ2-7; TRBD1 might be the D (7 bases). V gave up 3 bases and J gave up 7 bases, with 19 bases separating them. Germline values: CDR1 DFQATT, CDR2 SNEGSKA (reference sequence). The CDR3 is 14 residues long.